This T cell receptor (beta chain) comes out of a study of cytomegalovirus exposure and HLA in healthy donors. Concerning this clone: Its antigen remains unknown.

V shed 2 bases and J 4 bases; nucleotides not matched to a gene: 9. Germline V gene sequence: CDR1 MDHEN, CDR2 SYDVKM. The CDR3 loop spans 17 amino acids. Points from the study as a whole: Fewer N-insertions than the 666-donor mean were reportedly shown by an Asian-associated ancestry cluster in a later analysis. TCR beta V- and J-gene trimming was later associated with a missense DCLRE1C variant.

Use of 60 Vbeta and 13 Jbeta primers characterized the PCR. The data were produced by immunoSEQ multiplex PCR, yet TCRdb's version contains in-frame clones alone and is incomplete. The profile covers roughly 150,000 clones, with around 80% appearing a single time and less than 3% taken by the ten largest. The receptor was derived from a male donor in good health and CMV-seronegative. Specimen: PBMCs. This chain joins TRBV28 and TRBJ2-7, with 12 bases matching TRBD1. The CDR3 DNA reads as TGTGCCAGCAGTTTAGGCGCGTTGGGACAGGGGGCTTACGAGCAGTACTTC. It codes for CASSLGALGQGAYEQYF. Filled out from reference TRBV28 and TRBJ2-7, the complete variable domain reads DVKVTQSSRYLVKRTGEKVFLECVQDMDHENMFWYRQDPGLGLRLIYFSYDVKMKEKGDIPEGYSVSREKKERFSLILESASTNQTSMYLCASSLGALGQGAYEQYFGPGTRLTVT.